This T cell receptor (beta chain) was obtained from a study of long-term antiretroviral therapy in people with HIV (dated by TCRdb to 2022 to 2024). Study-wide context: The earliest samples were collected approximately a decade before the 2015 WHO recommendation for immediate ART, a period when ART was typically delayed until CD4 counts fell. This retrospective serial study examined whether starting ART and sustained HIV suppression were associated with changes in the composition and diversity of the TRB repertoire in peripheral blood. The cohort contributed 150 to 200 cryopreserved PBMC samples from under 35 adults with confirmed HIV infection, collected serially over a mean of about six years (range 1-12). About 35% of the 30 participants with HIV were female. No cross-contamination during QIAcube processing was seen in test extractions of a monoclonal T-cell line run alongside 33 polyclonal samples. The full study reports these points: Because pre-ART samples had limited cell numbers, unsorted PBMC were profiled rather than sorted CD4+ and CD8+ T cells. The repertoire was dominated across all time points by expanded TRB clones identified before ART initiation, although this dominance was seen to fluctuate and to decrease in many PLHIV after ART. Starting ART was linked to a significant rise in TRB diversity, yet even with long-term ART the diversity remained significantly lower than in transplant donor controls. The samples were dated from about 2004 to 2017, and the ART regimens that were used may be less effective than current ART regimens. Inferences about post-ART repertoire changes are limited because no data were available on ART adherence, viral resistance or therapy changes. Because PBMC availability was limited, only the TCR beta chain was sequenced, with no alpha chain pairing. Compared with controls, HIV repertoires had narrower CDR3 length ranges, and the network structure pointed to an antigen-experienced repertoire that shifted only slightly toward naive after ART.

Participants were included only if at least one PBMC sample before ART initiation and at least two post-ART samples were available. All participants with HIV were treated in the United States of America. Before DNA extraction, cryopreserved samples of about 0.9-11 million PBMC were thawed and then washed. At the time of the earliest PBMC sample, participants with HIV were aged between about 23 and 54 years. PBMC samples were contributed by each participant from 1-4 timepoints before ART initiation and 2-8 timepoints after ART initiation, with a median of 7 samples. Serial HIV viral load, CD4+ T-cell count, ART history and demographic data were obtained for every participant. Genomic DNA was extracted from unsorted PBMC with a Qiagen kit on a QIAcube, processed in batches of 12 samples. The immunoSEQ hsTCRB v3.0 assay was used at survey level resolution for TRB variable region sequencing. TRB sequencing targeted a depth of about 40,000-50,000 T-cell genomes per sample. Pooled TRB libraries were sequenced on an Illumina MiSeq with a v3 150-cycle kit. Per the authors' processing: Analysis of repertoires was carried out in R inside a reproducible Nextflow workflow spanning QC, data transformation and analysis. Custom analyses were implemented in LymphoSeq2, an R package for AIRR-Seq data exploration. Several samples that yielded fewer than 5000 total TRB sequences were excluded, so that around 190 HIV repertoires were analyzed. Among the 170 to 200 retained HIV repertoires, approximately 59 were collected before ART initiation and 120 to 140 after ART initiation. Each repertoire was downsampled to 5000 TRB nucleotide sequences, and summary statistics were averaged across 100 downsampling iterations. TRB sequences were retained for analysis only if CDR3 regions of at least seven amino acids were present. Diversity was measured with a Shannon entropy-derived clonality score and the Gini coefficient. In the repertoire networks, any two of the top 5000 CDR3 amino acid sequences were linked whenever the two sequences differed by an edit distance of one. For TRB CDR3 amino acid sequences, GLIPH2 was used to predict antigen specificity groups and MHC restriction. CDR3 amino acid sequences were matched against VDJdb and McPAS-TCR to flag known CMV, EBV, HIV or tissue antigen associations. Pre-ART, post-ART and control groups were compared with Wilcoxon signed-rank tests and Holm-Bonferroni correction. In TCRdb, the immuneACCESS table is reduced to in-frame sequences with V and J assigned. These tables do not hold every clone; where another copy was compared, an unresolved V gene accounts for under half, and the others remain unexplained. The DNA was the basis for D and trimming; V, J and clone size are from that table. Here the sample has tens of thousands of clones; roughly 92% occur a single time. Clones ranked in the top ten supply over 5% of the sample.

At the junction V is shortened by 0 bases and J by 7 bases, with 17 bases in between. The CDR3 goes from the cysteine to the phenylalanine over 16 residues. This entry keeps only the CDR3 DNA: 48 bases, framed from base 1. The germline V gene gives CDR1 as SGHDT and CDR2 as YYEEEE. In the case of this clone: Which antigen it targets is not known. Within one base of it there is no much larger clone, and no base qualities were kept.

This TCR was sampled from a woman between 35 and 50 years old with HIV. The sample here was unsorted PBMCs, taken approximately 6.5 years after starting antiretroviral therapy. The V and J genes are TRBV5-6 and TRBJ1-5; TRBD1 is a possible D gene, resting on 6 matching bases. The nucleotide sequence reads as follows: TGTGCCAGCAGCTTGGGCCCACAGGGTGTAAGCCAGCCCCAGCATTTT. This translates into CASSLGPQGVSQPQHF.